This is a list of T cell receptor beta chains from one sample in a study of blood T cells in healthy people across ages. Each CDR3 protein gets one entry after TCRdb re-called the 5' RACE reads with MiXCR. The sample yields about 680,000 distinct CDR3 sequences, more than 40% seen once. Sample: blood. The receptors here all came from a woman aged 55-75 years in good health. The CDR3 runs from the conserved cysteine through the conserved F or W. A D gene is named only where the DNA matches it firmly. Clone size, where shown, is once, few, many, or a class for clones that have expanded.

clone size: NA
J gene: TRBJ2-1
D gene: NA
V gene: TRBV29-1
CDR3 DNA: TGCGGCGTCCAGACAGACTACGATGAGCAGTTCTTC
CDR3 protein: CGVQTDYDEQFF

clone size: few
J gene: TRBJ2-7
D gene: NA
V gene: TRBV9
CDR3 DNA: TGTGCCAGCAGCGTAGCGGCCTACAATGAGCAGTACTTC
CDR3 protein: CASSVAAYNEQYF

clone size: NA
J gene: TRBJ1-2
D gene: TRBD1
V gene: TRBV9
CDR3 DNA: TGTGCCAGCAGCCCGGGACAGCATGGCTACACCTTC
CDR3 protein: CASSPGQHGYTF

clone size: NA
J gene: TRBJ2-4
D gene: NA
V gene: TRBV2
CDR3 DNA: TGTGCCAGGTCGGTCGGGGCCAAAAACATTCAGTACTTC
CDR3 protein: CARSVGAKNIQYF

clone size: many
J gene: TRBJ2-7
D gene: NA
V gene: TRBV7-2
CDR3 DNA: TGTGCCAGCAGTCCCGACAGGCGCTACGAGCAGTACTTC
CDR3 protein: CASSPDRRYEQYF

clone size: few
J gene: TRBJ2-1
D gene: TRBD2
V gene: TRBV12-5
CDR3 DNA: TGTGCTAGCCGGACTAGCGGGGGAAACAATGAGCAGTTCTTC
CDR3 protein: CASRTSGGNNEQFF

clone size: few
J gene: TRBJ2-3
D gene: TRBD1
V gene: TRBV9
CDR3 DNA: TGTGCCAGCAGCGTAGCAGGGGACAGAAGCACAGATACGCAGTATTTT
CDR3 protein: CASSVAGDRSTDTQYF

clone size: NA
J gene: TRBJ1-5
D gene: TRBD1
V gene: TRBV27
CDR3 DNA: TGTGCCAGCAGTTTTGGACAGGCCTCCAATCAGCCCCAGCATTTT
CDR3 protein: CASSFGQASNQPQHF

clone size: few
J gene: TRBJ2-7
D gene: NA
V gene: TRBV6-1
CDR3 DNA: TGTGCCAGCAGTGAAGGGCCCCGCTACGAGCAGTACTTC
CDR3 protein: CASSEGPRYEQYF

clone size: NA
J gene: TRBJ2-1
D gene: NA
V gene: TRBV20-1
CDR3 DNA: TGCAGTGCTAGAGGTGCGAGCCCCTACAATGAGCAGTTCTTC
CDR3 protein: CSARGASPYNEQFF

clone size: NA
J gene: TRBJ2-5
D gene: NA
V gene: TRBV29-1
CDR3 DNA: TGCAGCGCCACCTTCCCAGGGACCCAAGAGACCCAGTACTTC
CDR3 protein: CSATFPGTQETQYF